The rows below give T cell receptor beta chains drawn from one sample of a study of cytomegalovirus exposure and HLA in healthy donors. Assay used: immunoSEQ multiplex PCR; TCRdb lists only in-frame clones, some missing. This sample has 150,000 to 200,000 clones, with 84% found just once. The sequencing sample was made of PBMCs. The source is a young man in good health and CMV-seropositive. CDR3s include the opening cysteine and the closing phenylalanine or tryptophan.

v_call	j_call	cdr3_aa
TRBV29-1	TRBJ1-3	CSVVGLGGNTIYF
TRBV28	TRBJ1-1	CASSSPEGNTEAFF
TRBV6-5	TRBJ2-3	CASNEGAAWDTQYF
TRBV11-2	TRBJ1-2	CASSLDPSRAHTF
TRBV5-4	TRBJ2-1	CASSLEAGFYNEQFF
TRBV30	TRBJ2-3	CAWSPRGAGEDTQYF
TRBV19	TRBJ2-7	CASSPIGQGPIYEQYF
TRBV30	TRBJ1-2	CACLGTGFDGYTF
TRBV9	TRBJ2-7	CASSPGEYEQYF
TRBV13	TRBJ1-1	CASSVRDRRFHTEAFF